The clone carrying this T cell receptor (beta chain) has a count of ten or more. What it recognizes is unknown. Combining iRepertoire HTBI primers with Arm-PCR of CDR3 regions, the authors built TCR beta libraries. MiXCR was run by TCRdb on the multiplex PCR reads, yielding one entry per CDR3 protein. The sample carries a few hundred thousand distinct CDR3 sequences, 20% recorded once. Trimming removed 4 bases from V and 3 bases from J; junction bases left unmatched: 3. Per germline, CDR1 SEHNR and CDR2 FQNEAQ (reference sequence). The CDR3 runs 14 residues. The data stem from a study of regulatory T cells in long-lasting Graves disease. Study-wide context: Graves' patients with a new diagnosis had received antithyroid drugs under 3 months.

General study points: Persistent disease preferred TRBV28, TRBJ1-2 and TRBJ2-5; new disease, TRBV20-1 and TRBJ2-1. Persistent patients shared under 3,000 public clonotypes among themselves. Newly diagnosed patients shared fewer, at about a thousand.

Sample time point: newly diagnosed GD, antithyroid drugs for less than 3 months. PBMC-derived RNA was used for the TCR library. The patient group derived from an endocrinology department in Xi'an, China. V usage is TRBV7-9 and J usage is TRBJ1-2; 9 nucleotides line up with TRBD1. The sequence was obtained from a female donor with Graves disease. The source material was peripheral blood mononuclear cells (PBMCs), sampled at new diagnosis, from a patient treated with antithyroid drugs. The CDR3 is CASSSGTGHYGYTF. The CDR3 region has the DNA TGTGCCAGCAGCTCCGGGACAGGGCACTATGGCTACACCTTC.